This T cell receptor beta chain was sequenced for a study of CD8+ T cells in alopecia areata (dated 2018 in TCRdb). Study-wide context: The study used high-throughput TCRbeta sequencing to examine T cell clonal expansion in alopecia areata, in both the C3H/HeJ mouse model and human patients. In humans, TCRbeta sequencing was performed on scalp tissue and on sorted CD4+ and CD8+ peripheral blood T cells from healthy controls and from patients with patchy or totalis/universalis alopecia areata. Scalp clonality was compared among normal scalp (n=4), patchy alopecia areata scalp (n=8), and alopecia totalis/universalis scalp (n=8). RNA was extracted with the PAXgene miRNA kit for fixed scalp, the miRNeasy kit for PBMCs, and the RNeasy kit for mouse skin. TCRbeta CDR3 regions were amplified by immunoSEQ multiplex PCR using 35 Vbeta forward and 13 Jbeta reverse primers. Beyond this particular receptor, the publication reports: Shared TCR sequences between patients were less evident than in mice, which may be partly attributable to HLA diversity in the patient population. Compared with normal scalp, lesional scalp, particularly in alopecia totalis/universalis, had higher clonality and more expanded CD8+ clones, which suggests antigenic drive. Scalp TCR repertoire analysis is complicated because resident alphabeta T cells in normal human skin are also sequenced, whereas mouse skin is dominated by gammadelta T cells.

Peripheral blood and lesional scalp punch biopsies were obtained from patients with alopecia areata. PBMCs were separated by density centrifugation and stained for CD3, CD4 and CD8, after which CD4+ and CD8+ T cells were sorted on a FACSAria. Alopecia areata patients who were not treated were recruited through a multicenter biomarker study. In 5 or 6 patients from the biomarker study, blood CD8+ T cells were sorted further into NKG2D-low and NKG2D-high fractions. To note about this clone: This receptor's antigen is unknown. No clone much larger than this one lies a single base away; base qualities are absent.

The library was made by the immunoSEQ multiplex PCR assay. For TCR sequencing, RNA was extracted from every sample and reverse transcribed into cDNA to serve as template. SuperScript III was used to make first-strand cDNA, primed with a 2:1 mix of oligo-dT and random hexamers. A synthetic immune receptor repertoire was used to assess amplification bias, and residual bias was removed computationally. In the original analysis: Raw reads were preprocessed to remove errors, and CDR3 was defined by IMGT conventions from the conserved cysteine to phenylalanine. Clonality was computed by normalizing Shannon entropy by log2 of the number of productive unique TCRs and subtracting the result from 1. CD4 or CD8 identity of scalp clones was inferred by cross-referencing scalp TCRbeta sequences with sorted blood CD4 and CD8 repertoires. This immuneACCESS table, as held by TCRdb, lists in-frame sequences with V and J called but not all clones. Of the missing ones, under half trace to an unresolved V gene in checked studies; the others have no known cause. V, J and clone size are taken as reported in that table, and D and trimming were inferred from the DNA itself. The sample table records 25,000 to 40,000 clones; over 65% of these occur just once. The ten most abundant clones make up about 19% of the sample.

Via the germline V gene, CDR1 is MGHRA and CDR2 YSYEKL. CDR3 length: 13 amino acids, cysteine to phenylalanine. Of all the DNA, just the CDR3 is kept, 39 bases in frame from base 1. V is clipped by 3 bases and J by 3 bases, and the sequence between their germline boundaries is 9 bases long. This sequence was found in a human donor with alopecia areata. The sequenced sample was NKG2D-low CD8+ T cells sorted from blood. Reading the label with the study, this specimen's cell subset or site is: sorted CD8+ NKG2D-low blood T cells. The chain employs TRBV4-1 and TRBJ2-7, with TRBD2 perhaps the D gene, on 6 matching bases. The CDR3 protein is CASSQVTSYEQYF. In nucleotides, the sequence is TGCGCCAGCAGCCAGGTGACTAGCTACGAGCAGTACTTC.